This T cell receptor (beta chain) was recorded in a study of control samples from healthy donors and cancer patients (dated by TCRdb to between 2020 and 2021). Details on this clone: Which antigen it targets is not known. No base qualities exist here, and no much larger clone lies one base off it.

As encoded in the germline V gene (reference sequence), CDR1 is MNHNY while CDR2 is SVGAGI. The CDR3 measures 13 amino acids from cysteine to phenylalanine. Only the CDR3 region is kept as DNA, spanning 39 bases read in frame from base 1. Cut back by 8 bases and 6 bases, the V and J ends lie 11 bases apart. Receptor libraries were prepared by the immunoSEQ multiplex PCR assay. TCRdb's version of the immuneACCESS table is confined to in-frame rearrangements and falls short of the full clone set. An unresolved V gene accounts for under half of the shortfall where checked; the remainder is of unknown origin. This sample has around 110,000 clones in its table, and 80% to 90% of those were observed once. The ten biggest clones cover 1.1% of the sample.

In this chain, TRBV6-6 is recombined with TRBJ1-6; the D segment cannot be called with confidence. This sequence originates from a woman aged 50 to 65 with colorectal cancer. The material sequenced was PBMCs. The CDR3 loop reads CASGLGSNSPLHF. The nucleotides read TGTGCCAGCGGGTTAGGGTCTAATTCACCCCTCCACTTT.